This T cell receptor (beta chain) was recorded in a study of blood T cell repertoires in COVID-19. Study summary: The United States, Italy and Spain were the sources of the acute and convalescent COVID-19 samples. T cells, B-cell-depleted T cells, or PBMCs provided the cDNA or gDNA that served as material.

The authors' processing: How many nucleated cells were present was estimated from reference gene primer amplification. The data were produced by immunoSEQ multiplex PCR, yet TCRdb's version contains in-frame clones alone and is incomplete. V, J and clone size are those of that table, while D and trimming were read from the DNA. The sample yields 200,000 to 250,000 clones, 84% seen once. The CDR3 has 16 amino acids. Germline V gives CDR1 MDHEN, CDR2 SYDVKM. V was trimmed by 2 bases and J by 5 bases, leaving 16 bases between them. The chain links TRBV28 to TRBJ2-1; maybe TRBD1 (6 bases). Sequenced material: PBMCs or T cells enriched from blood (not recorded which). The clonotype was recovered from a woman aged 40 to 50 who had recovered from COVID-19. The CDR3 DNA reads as TGTGCCAGCAGTTTACTGAGCAGGGGATCCAACAATGAGCAGTTCTTC. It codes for CASSLLSRGSNNEQFF.